The TCR beta chain described here comes from a study of blood T cell repertoires in COVID-19. Across the study: Acute and convalescent COVID-19 specimens originated in the United States, Italy and Spain.

Per the study methods: Amplification with reference gene primers provided the estimates of nucleated cell counts. Profiling relied on immunoSEQ multiplex PCR, and the TCRdb table lists in-frame clones only, not all of them. V, J and clone size were drawn from that table, and D and trimming were deduced from the DNA. This sample carries 120,000 or so clones, over 55% of them seen once, and the ten largest clones take around 2%. With 3 bases clipped from V and 4 bases from J, the junction kept 10 bases outside the gene matches. This CDR3 contains 16 residues. Germline CDR1 and CDR2: DFQATT and SNEGSKA (reference sequence). This clone has only a few counts.

The chain joins TRBV20-1 to TRBJ2-1, with TRBD2 matching 9 bases. Sequenced material: peripheral blood. This TCR derives from a woman in her 70s with acute or convalescent COVID-19. CDR3: CSASPTGLADYNEQFF. CDR3 bases: TGCAGTGCTAGTCCGACGGGACTAGCAGATTACAATGAGCAGTTCTTC.